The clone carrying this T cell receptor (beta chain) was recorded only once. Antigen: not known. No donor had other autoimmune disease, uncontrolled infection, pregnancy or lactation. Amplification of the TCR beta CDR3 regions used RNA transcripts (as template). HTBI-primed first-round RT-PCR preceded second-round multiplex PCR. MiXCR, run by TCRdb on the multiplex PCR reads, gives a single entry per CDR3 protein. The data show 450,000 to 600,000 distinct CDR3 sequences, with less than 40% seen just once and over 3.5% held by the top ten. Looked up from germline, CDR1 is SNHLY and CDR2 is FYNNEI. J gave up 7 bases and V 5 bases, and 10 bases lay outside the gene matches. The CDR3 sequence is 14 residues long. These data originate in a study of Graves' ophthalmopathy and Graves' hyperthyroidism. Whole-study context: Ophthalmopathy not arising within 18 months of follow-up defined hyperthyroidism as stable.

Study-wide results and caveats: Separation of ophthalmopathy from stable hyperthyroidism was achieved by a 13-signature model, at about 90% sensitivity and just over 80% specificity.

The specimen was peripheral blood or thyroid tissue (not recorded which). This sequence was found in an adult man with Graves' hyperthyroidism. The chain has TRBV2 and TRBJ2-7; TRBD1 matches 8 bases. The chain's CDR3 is CASSLDRGRREQYF. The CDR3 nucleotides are TGTGCCAGCAGTCTCGACAGGGGTAGAAGGGAGCAGTACTTC.